This T cell receptor (beta chain) was sequenced in a study of T-cell memory formation after mild COVID-19. There are many counts of this clonotype. The CDR3 is 14 residues long. The germline gives CDR1 DFQATT, CDR2 SNEGSKA (reference sequence). The ends were cut back, 2 bases at V and 0 bases at J, with 8 bases in the middle. Each CDR3 protein gets one entry after TCRdb re-called the 5' RACE reads with MiXCR. The repertoire has 35,000 to 50,000 distinct CDR3 sequences, 6% to 6.5% of them found once; the top ten carry under 0.95%. V is TRBV20-1 and J is TRBJ2-1; maybe TRBD2 (5 bases). The receptor was isolated from an adult who had mild COVID-19 (a few samples of this study predate the infection). Cell type and time point are not known. Material: PBMCs or a T cell subset sorted from them (not recorded which). CDR3 amino acids: CSARQRSSYNEQFF. The CDR3 DNA follows: TGCAGTGCTAGACAGCGGAGCTCCTACAATGAGCAGTTCTTC.